Below are 23 T cell receptor beta chains sequenced from a single sample in a study of blood T cell repertoires in COVID-19. TCRdb's table, derived via immunoSEQ multiplex PCR, lists solely in-frame clones and lacks some. Here the sample spans about 280,000 clones, about nine tenths being singletons. Sequenced input: peripheral blood. Source of these receptors: a woman aged 25 to 45 with COVID-19, enrolled during active disease.

The CDR3, as DNA: TGTGCCAGCAGCCCCGACAGGGAACAGCCCCAGCATTTT. It encodes CASSPDREQPQHF. The chain joins TRBV11-2 to TRBJ1-5; 7 bases are shared with TRBD1. CDR3 length: 13 residues. V dropped 5 bases and J dropped 7; count of bases not matched to a gene: 5. The germline V gene encodes CDR1 SGHAT and CDR2 FQNNGV.

The V and J genes are TRBV3-1 (or the pseudogene TRBV3-2) and TRBJ2-1; TRBD2 aligns across 13 bases. Looked up from germline, CDR1 is LGHDT and CDR2 is YNNKEL (reference sequence). J lost 16 bases, V lost 5 bases, and 5 bases had no gene match. CDR3 length: 12 amino acids. The CDR3 DNA sequence: TGTGCCAGCAGCTCTGGACTAGCGGGAGAATTCTTC. Translated, it gives CASSSGLAGEFF.

Of note for this clone: A read error may account for a junction end that differs from germline. This chain links TRBV2 with TRBJ1-1; 9 bases agree with TRBD1. Germline assignment: CDR1 SNHLY and CDR2 FYNNEI. This CDR3 has 15 amino acids. The CDR3 nucleotides read TGTGCCAGCACCATCTCACAGGGGGCAAACATTGAAGCTTTCTTT. Encoded protein: CASTISQGANIEAFF.

The chain carries TRBV3-1 (or the pseudogene TRBV3-2) and TRBJ1-2; D gene ambiguous. Germline values: CDR1 LGHDT, CDR2 YNNKEL (reference sequence). The V end was cut by 4 bases, the J end by 5 bases, with 14 bases between. This CDR3 comprises 14 residues. The CDR3 reads CASSLGGSYYGYTF. In DNA, the CDR3 is TGTGCCAGCAGCCTTGGCGGATCCTATTATGGCTACACCTTC.

The V and J genes are TRBV30 and TRBJ2-3; 14 bases align to TRBD2. CDR1 and CDR2 (germline): GTSNPN, SVGIG (reference sequence). V dropped 5 bases and J dropped 4; count of bases not matched to a gene: 11. CDR3 length: 17 amino acids. The CDR3 DNA follows: TGTGCCTGGGAGACTAGCGGGAGGGCCGAGTCAGCAGATACGCAGTATTTT. Residues: CAWETSGRAESADTQYF.

A single count supports this clone. The genes are TRBV3-1 (or the pseudogene TRBV3-2) and TRBJ2-3; 10 bases line up with TRBD2. Per the germline V gene, CDR1 is LGHDT and CDR2 is YNNKEL (reference sequence). V dropped 3 bases and J dropped 1; count of bases not matched to a gene: 4. The CDR3 has 16 amino acids. This CDR3 reads CASSQTAGGGTDTQYF. The CDR3 nucleotides are TGTGCCAGCAGCCAGACAGCGGGAGGGGGCACAGATACGCAGTATTTT.

V and J are TRBV9 and TRBJ1-5; perhaps TRBD1 as D (5 bases). Per germline, CDR1 SGDLS and CDR2 YYNGEE. Trimming pared 2 bases from V and 5 bases from J, leaving 11 bases between. The CDR3 contains 14 residues. CDR3 in amino acids: CASSVEGEDQPQHF. The DNA for the CDR3 is TGTGCCAGCAGCGTGGAAGGGGAGGATCAGCCCCAGCATTTT.

The rearrangement joins TRBV30 to TRBJ2-7; possible D gene TRBD2, 6 bases. Germline CDR1 and CDR2: GTSNPN and SVGIG (reference sequence). The CDR3 covers 14 residues. V dropped 3 bases and J dropped 7 bases, with 19 bases sitting between them. The CDR3 reads CAWSPGSRSGEQYF. The CDR3 DNA follows: TGTGCCTGGAGCCCCGGGAGTCGGTCAGGGGAGCAGTACTTC. The variable domain in full, with the rest retrieved from reference TRBV30 and TRBJ2-7, is SQTIHQWPATLVQPVGSPLSLECTVEGTSNPNLYWYRQAAGRGLQLLFYSVGIGQISSEVPQNLSASRPQDRQFILSSKKLLLSDSGFYLCAWSPGSRSGEQYFGPGTRLTVT.

Only a few counts were recorded for this clone. The J gene is TRBJ1-6, the V gene TRBV4-1, with D perhaps matching TRBD1 (6 bases). The CDR3 has 15 residues. CDR1 and CDR2 from the germline V gene are MGHRA and YSYEKL. V shed 0 bases and J shed 9 bases, with 12 bases lying between them. The CDR3 DNA follows: TGCGCCAGCAGCCAAGATATCGGCAGGGGTTCACCCCTCCACTTT. It is translated as CASSQDIGRGSPLHF.

The genes are TRBV7-9 and TRBJ2-1, with D possibly being TRBD2 (5 bases). Trimming removed 5 bases at V and 7 bases at J, with 12 bases between. The CDR3 contains 13 residues. Germline-derived CDR1 and CDR2 are SEHNR and FQNEAQ (reference sequence). The CDR3 loop reads CASSPVPGNEQFF. The DNA of the CDR3 is TGTGCCAGCAGCCCGGTGCCGGGGAATGAGCAGTTCTTC.

CDR3 bases: TGTGCCAGTAGGGCCCGCAATCAGCCCCAGCATTTT. This sequence encodes CASRARNQPQHF. The chain uses TRBV19 and TRBJ1-5, with no clear D. The CDR3 has 12 residues. CDR1 is LNHDA, CDR2 SQIVND, per germline (reference sequence). The V end was cut by 6 bases, the J end by 2 bases, with 5 bases between.

This clone was found once. The chain couples TRBV9 to TRBJ2-1; 12 bases are shared with TRBD2. Trimming took 2 bases from V and 10 from J; bases not matched to a gene: 7. Germline V lookup: CDR1 SGDLS, CDR2 YYNGEE. The CDR3 loop spans 15 amino acids. The CDR3, as DNA: TGTGCCAGCAGCGTGACTAGCGGGAGTTTGGAGGAGCAGTTCTTC. Translation gives CASSVTSGSLEEQFF.

The chain links TRBV28 to TRBJ2-7; 9 bases align to TRBD1. V lost 10 bases, J lost 5 bases, and 3 bases stayed unmatched. This CDR3 has 11 amino acids. Germline CDR1 MDHEN, CDR2 SYDVKM. CDR3: CATGQGHEQYF. The CDR3 DNA follows: TGTGCCACTGGACAGGGGCACGAGCAGTACTTC. The full variable domain, in which reference TRBV28 and TRBJ2-7 provide the parts outside the CDR3, is DVKVTQSSRYLVKRTGEKVFLECVQDMDHENMFWYRQDPGLGLRLIYFSYDVKMKEKGDIPEGYSVSREKKERFSLILESASTNQTSMYLCATGQGHEQYFGPGTRLTVT.

With regard to this clone: A read error may account for a junction end that differs from germline. J is TRBJ2-1 and V is TRBV7-7, with 7 nucleotides matching TRBD2. Germline V gene sequence: CDR1 SSHAT, CDR2 FNYEAQ (reference sequence). The CDR3 has 15 amino acids. CDR3 sequence: CASSLEVAGLNEQFF. CDR3 DNA: TGTGCTAGCAGCTTAGAGGTAGCGGGCCTGAATGAGCAGTTCTTC. Full variable domain (missing parts from reference TRBV7-7 and TRBJ2-1): GAGVSQSPRYKVTKRGQDVTLRCDPISSHATLYWYQQALGQGPEFLTYFNYEAQPDKSGLPSDRFSAERPEGSISTLTIQRTEQRDSAMYRCASSLEVAGLNEQFFGPGTRLTVL.

The V gene is TRBV2, the J gene TRBJ1-5; TRBD1 is a possible D gene (5 bases). The CDR3 runs to 13 residues. The germline V and J ends were trimmed by 8 bases and 4 bases, with 12 bases remaining between them. The V gene's germline CDR1 is SNHLY and CDR2 FYNNEI. The CDR3 loop reads CASRRTPNQPQHF. Here the CDR3 DNA reads TGTGCCAGCCGACGGACACCTAATCAGCCCCAGCATTTT.

V is TRBV2 and J is TRBJ1-1, with D perhaps TRBD1 (5 bases). The length of the CDR3 is 15 residues. Germline V CDR1 and CDR2: SNHLY, FYNNEI. V was clipped by 4 bases and J by 0 bases, with 12 bases between them. The CDR3 DNA reads TGTGCCAGCAGTGGCAGGGCTCAGATGAACACTGAAGCTTTCTTT. Protein sequence: CASSGRAQMNTEAFF.

The chain employs TRBV28 and TRBJ1-4, with TRBD1 matching 8 bases. Losses at the gene ends were 6 bases for V and 3 bases for J; bases not matched to a gene: 3. Germline lookup yields CDR1 MDHEN and CDR2 SYDVKM. The length of the CDR3 is 14 residues. CDR3 coding DNA: TGTGCCAGCAGCCCAGGGGGCCCTAATGAAAAACTGTTTTTT. This gives the protein CASSPGGPNEKLFF.

CDR3 DNA sequence: TGCGCCAGCAGCTTGGGACAGCCCGATGAAAAACTGTTTTTT. Encoded protein: CASSLGQPDEKLFF. This chain uses TRBV5-1 with TRBJ1-4; tentatively, D is TRBD1 (5 bases). The germline V and J ends were trimmed by 0 bases and 6 bases, with 9 bases remaining between them. CDR3 length equals 14 residues. Per the germline V gene, CDR1 is SGHRS and CDR2 is YFSETQ. Supplemented by reference TRBV5-1 and TRBJ1-4, the full variable domain reads KAGVTQTPRYLIKTRGQQVTLSCSPISGHRSVSWYQQTPGQGLQFLFEYFSETQRNKGNFPGRFSGRQFSNSRSEMNVSTLELGDSALYLCASSLGQPDEKLFFGSGTQLSVL.

This chain connects TRBV29-1 to TRBJ2-1; perhaps TRBD2 as D (5 bases). The CDR3 is 10 residues long. The V end lost 4 bases, the J end lost 7 bases, and 5 bases lay between the germline ends. The germline V gene has CDR1 SQVTM and CDR2 ANQGSEA. DNA for the CDR3: TGCAGCGTTGGACTAAATGAGCAGTTCTTC. Protein product: CSVGLNEQFF.

The gene calls are TRBV6-4 and TRBJ2-2, with 8 bases lining up with TRBD2. The CDR3 consists of 16 residues. V lost 2 bases and J lost 3; bases outside the gene matches: 5. CDR1 and CDR2 from the germline V gene are MRHNA and SNTAGT. CDR3 coding DNA: TGTGCCAGCAGTGACGCACGGGAGGGGGACACCGGGGAGCTGTTTTTT. This gives the protein CASSDAREGDTGELFF.

The chain recombines TRBV7-2 with TRBJ2-7, with TRBD1 identical over 7 bases. CDR1 is SGHTA, CDR2 FQGNSA, per germline. This CDR3 contains 15 residues. V lost 4 bases and J lost 2; bases outside the gene matches: 8. CDR3: CASSYRDSFPYEQYF. DNA for the CDR3: TGTGCCAGCAGCTACCGGGACAGCTTTCCCTACGAGCAGTACTTC.

This clone was observed a handful of times. This rearrangement joins TRBV24-1 to TRBJ1-5; D is unresolved. V lost 1 base and J 8 bases, leaving 5 bases between the germline ends. Germline CDR1 is KGHDR and CDR2 is SFDVKD. The CDR3 covers 12 residues. The CDR3 sequence: CATSDFGEPQHF. DNA of the CDR3: TGTGCCACCAGTGATTTCGGGGAGCCCCAGCATTTT.

The rearrangement links TRBV5-1 to TRBJ2-7, with D possibly TRBD1 on 6 matching bases. Germline V lookup: CDR1 SGHRS, CDR2 YFSETQ. V lost 3 bases and J lost 6, with 13 bases in between. The CDR3 is 13 residues long. CDR3 sequence (DNA): TGCGCCAGCAGCTCGGACAGTCTAGGCGAGCAGTACTTC. Protein sequence: CASSSDSLGEQYF.